The sequence of this T cell receptor (beta chain) was determined in a study of T-cell memory formation after mild COVID-19. TCRdb processed the 5' RACE reads anew with MiXCR; each CDR3 protein has one entry. The sample contains about 84,000 distinct CDR3 sequences, 11% to 15% of which appear only once. This CDR3 region has 17 residues. CDR1 and CDR2 from the germline V gene are MNHEY and SMNVEV (reference sequence). Trimming shortened V by 0 bases and J by 5 bases, and 20 bases separated the two germline ends. What was sequenced was PBMCs or a T cell subset sorted from them (not recorded which). The chain has TRBV27 and TRBJ2-7; D could derive from TRBD1 or TRBD2 (6 bases each). This receptor was obtained from an adult woman who had mild COVID-19 (a few samples of this study predate the infection). Cell type and time point are not known. This CDR3 is CASSLSSLVVGGDEQYF. CDR3 nucleotides: TGTGCCAGCAGTTTATCATCACTAGTTGTGGGGGGCGACGAGCAGTACTTC.